Below are 8 T cell receptor beta chains sequenced from a single sample in a study of spatial heterogeneity in lung cancer. Time point of the sample: sample taken at primary tumor resection. Study-level findings and limits: Expanded alpha and beta TCR counts within tumors tracked tumor mutation counts.

Which antigens these TCRs recognize remains unknown. TCRdb itself ran the 5' RACE reads through MiXCR, one entry per CDR3 protein. The top ten hold 23% of the sample, which has fewer than 5,500 distinct CDR3 sequences, 3.9% seen once. The source material was lung tumor tissue, sampled at surgery. These receptors all come from a female donor with early-stage non-small cell lung cancer.

This clonotype was seen repeatedly, ten times or more. DNA of the CDR3: TGTGCCAGCAGCCAAGAAGTAGCTCTCAACACCGGGGAGCTGTTTTTT. This translates into CASSQEVALNTGELFF. This rearrangement joins TRBV3-1 to TRBJ2-2; D is undetermined. Trimming removed 0 bases from V and 2 bases from J, with 10 bases in between. The CDR3 has 16 residues. The germline V gene has CDR1 LGHDT and CDR2 YNNKEL (reference sequence).

This clonotype was counted ten times or more. The DNA of the CDR3 is TGTGCCAGCAGTCGAAAGGTATCAGGAACGGATGGCTACACCTTC. Residues: CASSRKVSGTDGYTF. This chain uses TRBV12-3 or TRBV12-4 with TRBJ1-2; D is ambiguous. This CDR3 is 15 amino acids long. V shed 5 bases and J shed 6 bases, with 19 bases lying between them.

This clonotype counts as medium-sized. This chain uses TRBV20-1 with TRBJ2-3, with TRBD2 matching 10 bases. CDR3 length: 14 amino acids. Germline assignment: CDR1 DFQATT and CDR2 SNEGSKA (reference sequence). V shed 3 bases and J 1 base; nucleotides not matched to a gene: 1. Here the CDR3 reads CSASLAGGTDTQYF. The DNA of the CDR3 is TGCAGTGCTAGCCTAGCGGGGGGCACAGATACGCAGTATTTT.

This clonotype occurred many times. The chain recombines TRBV5-5 with TRBJ1-5; no reliable D call. The CDR3 is 13 residues long. CDR1 and CDR2 from the germline V gene are SGHKS and YYEKEE (reference sequence). V gave up 0 bases and J gave up 4 bases, with 5 bases separating them. CDR3 nucleotide sequence: TGTGCCAGCAGCTTGGCGGTAAATCAGCCCCAGCATTTT. Translated, it gives CASSLAVNQPQHF.

The table lists this clonotype with many counts. The chain has TRBV3-1 and TRBJ2-1; D remains ambiguous. Germline CDR1 and CDR2: LGHDT and YNNKEL (reference sequence). Trimming took off 1 base at V and 4 bases at J, with 8 bases between the two ends. There are 14 residues in the CDR3. DNA for the CDR3: TGTGCCAGCAGCCAAGGGCACCTATACAATGAGCAGTTCTTC. Protein sequence: CASSQGHLYNEQFF.

This clonotype counts as medium-sized (0.01 to 0.1%). The chain combines TRBV7-8 with TRBJ2-1, with 8 positions matching TRBD2. With V trimmed by 4 bases and J by 6 bases, 11 bases remained unmatched. Germline V lookup: CDR1 SGHVS, CDR2 FQNEAQ. The CDR3 spans 16 residues. The CDR3 nucleotides read TGTGCCAGCAGCTCCTTAGTAGCGGGGAGGGGCAATGAGCAGTTCTTC. Translated: CASSSLVAGRGNEQFF.

This clonotype is labeled as medium-sized. The DNA for the CDR3 is TGCGCCAGCAGCTTGGGCAGCGGGATTCGGAGCCACACTGAAGCTTTCTTT. The encoded protein is CASSLGSGIRSHTEAFF. The rearrangement joins TRBV5-1 to TRBJ1-1; D ambiguous. Looked up from germline, CDR1 is SGHRS and CDR2 is YFSETQ. V was trimmed by 0 bases and J by 3 bases, leaving 18 bases between them. The CDR3 runs to 17 residues. The full variable domain, in which reference TRBV5-1 and TRBJ1-1 provide the parts outside the CDR3, is KAGVTQTPRYLIKTRGQQVTLSCSPISGHRSVSWYQQTPGQGLQFLFEYFSETQRNKGNFPGRFSGRQFSNSRSEMNVSTLELGDSALYLCASSLGSGIRSHTEAFFGQGTRLTVV.

This clonotype occurred many times. This chain uses TRBV3-1 with TRBJ1-5, with no clear D. This CDR3 has 13 residues. Looked up from germline, CDR1 is LGHDT and CDR2 is YNNKEL (reference sequence). V was clipped by 0 bases and J by 11 bases, with 11 bases between them. The CDR3 nucleotides are TGTGCCAGCAGCCAAGATTACGGTCGGGCCCAGCATTTT. Translated: CASSQDYGRAQHF. The whole variable domain, filled in from reference TRBV3-1 and TRBJ1-5, reads DTAVSQTPKYLVTQMGNDKSIKCEQNLGHDTMYWYKQDSKKFLKIMFSYNNKELIINETVPNRFSPKSPDKAHLNLHINSLELGDSAVYFCASSQDYGRAQHFGDGTRLSIL.